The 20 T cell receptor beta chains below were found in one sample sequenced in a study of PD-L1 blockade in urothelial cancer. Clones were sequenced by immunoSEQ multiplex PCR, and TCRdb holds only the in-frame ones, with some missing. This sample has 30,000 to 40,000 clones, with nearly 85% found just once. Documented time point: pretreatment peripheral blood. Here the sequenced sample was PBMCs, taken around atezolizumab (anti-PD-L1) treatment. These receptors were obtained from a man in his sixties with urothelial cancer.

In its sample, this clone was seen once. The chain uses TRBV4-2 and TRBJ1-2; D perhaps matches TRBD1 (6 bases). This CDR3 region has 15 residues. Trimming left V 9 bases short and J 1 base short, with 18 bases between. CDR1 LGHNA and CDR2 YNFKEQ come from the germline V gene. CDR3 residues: CASWGLNRDNYGYTF. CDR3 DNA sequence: TGTGCCAGTTGGGGCCTCAACAGGGATAACTATGGCTACACCTTC.

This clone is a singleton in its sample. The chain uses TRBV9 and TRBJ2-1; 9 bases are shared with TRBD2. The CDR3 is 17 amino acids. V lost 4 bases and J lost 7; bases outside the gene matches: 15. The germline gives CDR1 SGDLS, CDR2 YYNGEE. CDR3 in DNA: TGTGCCAGCAGCCCCCCCTACAGTAGCGGGAGACAAAATGAGCAGTTCTTC. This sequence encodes CASSPPYSSGRQNEQFF.

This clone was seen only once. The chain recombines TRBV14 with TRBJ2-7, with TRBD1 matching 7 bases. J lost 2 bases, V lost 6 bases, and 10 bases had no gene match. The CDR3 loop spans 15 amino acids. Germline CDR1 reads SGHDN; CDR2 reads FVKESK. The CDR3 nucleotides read TGTGCCAGCAGTCAAATGACAGGGCATACCTACGAGCAGTACTTC. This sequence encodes CASSQMTGHTYEQYF.

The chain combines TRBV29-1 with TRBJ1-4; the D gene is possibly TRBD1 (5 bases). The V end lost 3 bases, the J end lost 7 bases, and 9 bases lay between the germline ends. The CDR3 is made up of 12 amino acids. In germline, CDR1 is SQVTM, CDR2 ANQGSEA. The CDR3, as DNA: TGCAGCGTTGACGGGGGGTCTGAAAAACTGTTTTTT. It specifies CSVDGGSEKLFF.

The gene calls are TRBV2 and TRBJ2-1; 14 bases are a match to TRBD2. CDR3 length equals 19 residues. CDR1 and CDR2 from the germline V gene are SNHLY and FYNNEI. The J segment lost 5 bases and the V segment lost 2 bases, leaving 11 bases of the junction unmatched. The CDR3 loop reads CASSELGETSGRVHNEQFF. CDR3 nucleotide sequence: TGTGCCAGCAGTGAATTGGGGGAGACTAGCGGGAGGGTCCACAATGAGCAGTTCTTC.

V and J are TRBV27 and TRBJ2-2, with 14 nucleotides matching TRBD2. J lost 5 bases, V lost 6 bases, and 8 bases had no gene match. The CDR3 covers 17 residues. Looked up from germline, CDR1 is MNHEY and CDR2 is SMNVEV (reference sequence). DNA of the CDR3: TGTGCCAGCAGGCGTGGACTAGCGGGAGGTAGAACCGGGGAGCTGTTTTTT. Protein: CASRRGLAGGRTGELFF.

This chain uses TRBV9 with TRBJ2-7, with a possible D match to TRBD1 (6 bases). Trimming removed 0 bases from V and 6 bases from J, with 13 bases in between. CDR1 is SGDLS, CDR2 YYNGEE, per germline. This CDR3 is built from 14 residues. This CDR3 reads CASSVDNRELEQYF. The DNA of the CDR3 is TGTGCCAGCAGCGTAGACAACAGGGAGCTCGAGCAGTACTTC.

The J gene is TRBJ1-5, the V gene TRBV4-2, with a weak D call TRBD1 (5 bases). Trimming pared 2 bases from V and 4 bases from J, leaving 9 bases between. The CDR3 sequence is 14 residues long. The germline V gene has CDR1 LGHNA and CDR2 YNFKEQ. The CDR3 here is CASSQIGGNQPQHF. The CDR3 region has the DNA TGTGCCAGCAGCCAAATCGGGGGGAATCAGCCCCAGCATTTT.

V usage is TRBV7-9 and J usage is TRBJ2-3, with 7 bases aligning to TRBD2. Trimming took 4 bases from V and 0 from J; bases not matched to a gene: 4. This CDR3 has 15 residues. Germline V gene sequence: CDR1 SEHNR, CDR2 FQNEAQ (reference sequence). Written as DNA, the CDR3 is TGTGCCAGCAGCTCAAGCGGGGCGAGCACAGATACGCAGTATTTT. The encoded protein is CASSSSGASTDTQYF.

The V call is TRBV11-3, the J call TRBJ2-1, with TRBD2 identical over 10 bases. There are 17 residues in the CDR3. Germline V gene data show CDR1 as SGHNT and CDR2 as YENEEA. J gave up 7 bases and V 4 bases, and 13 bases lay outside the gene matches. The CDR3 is CASSSAAAGGPRNEQFF. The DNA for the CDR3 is TGTGCCAGCAGCTCCGCCGCAGCGGGAGGGCCTAGGAATGAGCAGTTCTTC.

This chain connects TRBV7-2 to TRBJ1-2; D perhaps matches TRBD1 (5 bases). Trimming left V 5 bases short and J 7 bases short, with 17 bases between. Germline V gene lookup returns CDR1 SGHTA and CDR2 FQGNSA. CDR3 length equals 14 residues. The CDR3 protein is CASSRGQGRGGYTF. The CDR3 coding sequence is TGTGCCAGCAGCCGAGGCCAGGGTCGTGGTGGCTACACCTTC.

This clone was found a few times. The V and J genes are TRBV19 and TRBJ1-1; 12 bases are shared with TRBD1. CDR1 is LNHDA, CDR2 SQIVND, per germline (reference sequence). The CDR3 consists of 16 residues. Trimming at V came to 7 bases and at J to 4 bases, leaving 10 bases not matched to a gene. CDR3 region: CASTARDRGPSTEAFF. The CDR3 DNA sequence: TGTGCCAGTACGGCACGGGACAGGGGGCCTAGCACTGAAGCTTTCTTT. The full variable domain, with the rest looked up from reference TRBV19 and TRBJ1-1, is DGGITQSPKYLFRKEGQNVTLSCEQNLNHDAMYWYRQDPGQGLRLIYYSQIVNDFQKGDIAEGYSVSREKKESFPLTVTSAQKNPTAFYLCASTARDRGPSTEAFFGQGTRLTVV.

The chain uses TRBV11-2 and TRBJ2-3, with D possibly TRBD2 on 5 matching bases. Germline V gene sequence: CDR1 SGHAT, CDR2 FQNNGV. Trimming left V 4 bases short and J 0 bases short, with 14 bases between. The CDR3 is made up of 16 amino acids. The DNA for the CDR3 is TGTGCCAGCAGCTATAAGCGGACCCCTAGCACAGATACGCAGTATTTT. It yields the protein CASSYKRTPSTDTQYF.

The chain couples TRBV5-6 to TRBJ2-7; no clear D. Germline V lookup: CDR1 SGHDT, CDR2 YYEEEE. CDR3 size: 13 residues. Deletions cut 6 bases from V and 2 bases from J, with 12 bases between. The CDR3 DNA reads TGTGCCAGCACCCTACAGTCGACCTACGAGCAGTACTTC. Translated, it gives CASTLQSTYEQYF.

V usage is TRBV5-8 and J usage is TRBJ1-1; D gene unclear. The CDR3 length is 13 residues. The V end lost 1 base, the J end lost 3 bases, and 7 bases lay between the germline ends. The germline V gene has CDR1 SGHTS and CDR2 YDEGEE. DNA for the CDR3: TGTGCCAGCAGCTTGTCGGGATACACTGAAGCTTTCTTT. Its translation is CASSLSGYTEAFF.

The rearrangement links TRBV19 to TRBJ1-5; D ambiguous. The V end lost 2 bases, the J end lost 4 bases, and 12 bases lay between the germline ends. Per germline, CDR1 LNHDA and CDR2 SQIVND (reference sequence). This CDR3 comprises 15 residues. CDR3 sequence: CASSISGLGNQPQHF. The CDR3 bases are TGTGCCAGTAGTATATCAGGACTGGGGAATCAGCCCCAGCATTTT. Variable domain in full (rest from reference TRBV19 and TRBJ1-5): DGGITQSPKYLFRKEGQNVTLSCEQNLNHDAMYWYRQDPGQGLRLIYYSQIVNDFQKGDIAEGYSVSREKKESFPLTVTSAQKNPTAFYLCASSISGLGNQPQHFGDGTRLSIL.

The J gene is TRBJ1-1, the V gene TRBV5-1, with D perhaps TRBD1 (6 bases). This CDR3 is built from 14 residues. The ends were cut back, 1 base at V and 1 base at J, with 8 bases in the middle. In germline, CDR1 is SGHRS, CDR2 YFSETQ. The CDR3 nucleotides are TGCGCCAGCAGCTTGTCGGGACAGAACACTGAAGCTTTCTTT. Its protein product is CASSLSGQNTEAFF.

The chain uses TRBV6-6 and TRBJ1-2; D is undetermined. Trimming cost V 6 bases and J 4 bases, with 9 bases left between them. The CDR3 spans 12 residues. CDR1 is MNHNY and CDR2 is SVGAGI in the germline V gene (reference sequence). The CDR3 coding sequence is TGTGCCAGCAGCCCTACGGGCTATGGCTACACCTTC. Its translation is CASSPTGYGYTF.

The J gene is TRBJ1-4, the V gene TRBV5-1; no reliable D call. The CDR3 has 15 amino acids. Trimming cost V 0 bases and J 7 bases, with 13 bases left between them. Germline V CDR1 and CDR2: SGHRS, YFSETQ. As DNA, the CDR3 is TGCGCCAGCAGCTTGGCGACTCCCGAGGGTGAAAAACTGTTTTTT. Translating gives CASSLATPEGEKLFF.

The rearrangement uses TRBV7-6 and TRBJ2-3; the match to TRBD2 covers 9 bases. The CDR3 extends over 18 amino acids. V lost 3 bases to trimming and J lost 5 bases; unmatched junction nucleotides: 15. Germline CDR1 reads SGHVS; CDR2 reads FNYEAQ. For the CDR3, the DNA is TGTGCCAGCAGCTTTCGAGCGGGAGGAGGTGATTGGGGAGATACGCAGTATTTT. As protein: CASSFRAGGGDWGDTQYF.